The T cell receptor (beta chain) under discussion was sequenced for a study of T cells after yellow fever vaccination. Findings and caveats of the study: Almost every vaccine-responding clonotype was undetectable in sorted memory subsets on day 0.

The ends lost 4 bases at V and 5 bases at J; junction bases unmatched: 4. Germline CDR1 is SEHNR and CDR2 is FQNEAQ (reference sequence). The CDR3 has 13 amino acids. This clonotype was counted many times. The authors made TCR cDNA by 5'RACE template switching, adding a universal primer site and UMIs. TCRdb itself ran the 5' RACE reads through MiXCR, one entry per CDR3 protein. The top ten clones hold around 0.98% of a sample with tens of thousands of distinct CDR3 sequences, around 3.3% of them seen once. Sequencing used PBMCs, either bulk or a sorted T-cell subset (CD4+, CD8+, memory, or dextramer-sorted; not recorded which), obtained more than 40 days after the first yellow fever vaccination. The sequence derives from a man aged 18 to 30 who received the YFV17D yellow fever vaccine. The chain links TRBV7-9 to TRBJ1-1; 7 bases map to TRBD1. CDR3 nucleotides: TGTGCCAGCAGCTCGCAGGGGGGAACTGAAGCTTTCTTT. Its translation: CASSSQGGTEAFF.